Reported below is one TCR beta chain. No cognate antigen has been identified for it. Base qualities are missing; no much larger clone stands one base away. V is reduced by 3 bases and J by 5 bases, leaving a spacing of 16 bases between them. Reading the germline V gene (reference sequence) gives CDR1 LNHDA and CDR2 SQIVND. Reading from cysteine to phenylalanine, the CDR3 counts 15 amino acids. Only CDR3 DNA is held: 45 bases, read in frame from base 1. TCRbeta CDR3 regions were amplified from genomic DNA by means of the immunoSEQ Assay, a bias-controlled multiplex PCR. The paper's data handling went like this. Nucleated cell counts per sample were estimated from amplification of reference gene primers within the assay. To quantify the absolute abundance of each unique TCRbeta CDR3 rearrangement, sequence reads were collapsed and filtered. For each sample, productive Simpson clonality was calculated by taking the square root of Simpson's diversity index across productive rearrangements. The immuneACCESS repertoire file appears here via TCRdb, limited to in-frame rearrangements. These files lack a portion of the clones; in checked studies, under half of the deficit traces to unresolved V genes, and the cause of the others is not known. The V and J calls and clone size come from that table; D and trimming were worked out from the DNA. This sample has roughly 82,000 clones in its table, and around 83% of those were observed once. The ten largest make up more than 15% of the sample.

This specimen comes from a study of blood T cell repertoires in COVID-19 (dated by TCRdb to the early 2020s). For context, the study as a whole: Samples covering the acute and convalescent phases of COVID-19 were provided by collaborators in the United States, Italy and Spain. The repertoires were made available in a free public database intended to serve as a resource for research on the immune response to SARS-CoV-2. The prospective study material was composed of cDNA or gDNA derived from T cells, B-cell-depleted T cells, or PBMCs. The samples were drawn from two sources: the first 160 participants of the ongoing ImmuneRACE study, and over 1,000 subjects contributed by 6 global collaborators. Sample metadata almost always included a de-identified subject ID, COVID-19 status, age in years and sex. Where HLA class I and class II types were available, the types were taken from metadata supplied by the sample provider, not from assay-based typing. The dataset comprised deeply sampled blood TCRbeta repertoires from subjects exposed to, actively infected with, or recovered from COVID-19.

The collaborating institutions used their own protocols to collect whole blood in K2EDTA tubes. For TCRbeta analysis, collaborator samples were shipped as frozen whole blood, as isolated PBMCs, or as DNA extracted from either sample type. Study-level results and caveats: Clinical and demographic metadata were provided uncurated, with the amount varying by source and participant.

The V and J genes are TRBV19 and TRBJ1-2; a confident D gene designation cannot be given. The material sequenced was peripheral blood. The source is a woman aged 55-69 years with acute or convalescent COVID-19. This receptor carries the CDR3 CASSISGEEGYGYTF. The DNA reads TGTGCCAGTAGTATTAGTGGCGAGGAGGGATATGGCTACACCTTC.